This is a list of T cell receptor beta chains from one sample in a study of regulatory T cells in long-lasting Graves disease. MiXCR was run by TCRdb on the multiplex PCR reads, yielding one entry per CDR3 protein. The sample includes roughly 700,000 distinct CDR3 sequences, 25% to 35% of them seen just once. This specimen was peripheral blood mononuclear cells (PBMCs), taken when the disease was refractory, from a patient treated with antithyroid drugs. Source of these receptors: a female donor with Graves disease. CDR3s include the opening cysteine and the closing phenylalanine or tryptophan. The D gene is left open where the match is weak. The size field is filled for only some rows; it gives once, few, many or a size class.

clone size: .
D gene: .
J gene: TRBJ1-1
V gene: TRBV29-1
CDR3 protein: CSVLASPNTEAFF
CDR3 DNA: TGCAGCGTTCTTGCGAGTCCGAACACTGAAGCTTTCTTT

clone size: .
D gene: .
J gene: TRBJ2-5
V gene: TRBV5-1
CDR3 protein: CASSWQGDTETQYF
CDR3 DNA: TGCGCCAGCAGCTGGCAAGGGGATACGGAGACCCAGTACTTC

clone size: few
D gene: TRBD1
J gene: TRBJ1-2
V gene: TRBV6-1
CDR3 protein: CASSTLPGQGSGGYTF
CDR3 DNA: TGTGCCAGCAGTACCTTACCCGGACAGGGGAGTGGTGGCTACACCTTC

clone size: .
D gene: TRBD1
J gene: TRBJ1-1
V gene: TRBV6-1
CDR3 protein: CASSSDRVPEAFF
CDR3 DNA: TGTGCCAGCAGCTCGGACAGGGTCCCTGAAGCTTTCTTT

clone size: .
D gene: TRBD1
J gene: TRBJ1-3
V gene: TRBV2
CDR3 protein: CASSARTGGLLSGNTIYF
CDR3 DNA: TGTGCCAGCAGCGCCCGGACAGGGGGCCTTCTCTCTGGAAACACCATATATTTT

clone size: many
D gene: .
J gene: TRBJ1-2
V gene: TRBV7-8
CDR3 protein: CASSLMASLSGGGYTF
CDR3 DNA: TGTGCCAGCAGCTTAATGGCCAGCCTCTCTGGTGGTGGCTACACCTTC

clone size: .
D gene: .
J gene: TRBJ1-2
V gene: TRBV19
CDR3 protein: CASSPPGAKSAYTF
CDR3 DNA: TGTGCCAGTAGTCCACCGGGAGCTAAGTCGGCCTACACCTTC

clone size: .
D gene: TRBD1
J gene: TRBJ1-1
V gene: TRBV6-1
CDR3 protein: CASSPTGGSTEAFF
CDR3 DNA: TGTGCCAGCAGTCCCACAGGGGGCAGCACTGAAGCTTTCTTT

clone size: many
D gene: .
J gene: TRBJ2-5
V gene: TRBV29-1
CDR3 protein: CSSFGGETQYF
CDR3 DNA: TGCAGCAGCTTTGGAGGGGAGACCCAGTACTTC

clone size: .
D gene: TRBD1
J gene: TRBJ1-2
V gene: TRBV7-9
CDR3 protein: CASSLVPGDSKYGYTF
CDR3 DNA: TGTGCCAGCAGCTTAGTCCCCGGGGACAGTAAATATGGCTACACCTTC

clone size: .
D gene: .
J gene: TRBJ1-2
V gene: TRBV5-1
CDR3 protein: CASSLGTFEPGSNYGYTF
CDR3 DNA: TGCGCCAGCAGCTTGGGGACTTTCGAGCCAGGGTCTAACTATGGCTACACCTTC

clone size: .
D gene: TRBD2
J gene: TRBJ2-7
V gene: TRBV6-1
CDR3 protein: CASSETLRTSAIRDEQYF
CDR3 DNA: TGTGCCAGCAGTGAAACCCTCCGGACTAGCGCCATACGAGACGAGCAGTACTTC

clone size: few
D gene: .
J gene: TRBJ2-7
V gene: TRBV27
CDR3 protein: CASSLSGHGQGEQYF
CDR3 DNA: TGTGCCAGCAGTCTGTCGGGACACGGGCAGGGCGAGCAGTACTTC

clone size: many
D gene: TRBD1
J gene: TRBJ2-7
V gene: TRBV7-2
CDR3 protein: CASSIRQGGHEQYF
CDR3 DNA: TGTGCCAGCAGCATCCGACAGGGTGGACACGAGCAGTACTTC

clone size: many
D gene: TRBD1
J gene: TRBJ1-2
V gene: TRBV19
CDR3 protein: CASSIYRDRTYGYTF
CDR3 DNA: TGTGCCAGTAGTATATACCGGGACAGGACCTATGGCTACACCTTC

clone size: .
D gene: .
J gene: TRBJ2-1
V gene: TRBV28
CDR3 protein: CASSLEGRVYNEQFF
CDR3 DNA: TGTGCCAGCAGTTTGGAAGGGCGAGTTTACAATGAGCAGTTCTTC

clone size: .
D gene: TRBD1
J gene: TRBJ1-1
V gene: TRBV16
CDR3 protein: CASSPIRDRNTEAFF
CDR3 DNA: TGTGCCAGCAGTCCAATCCGGGACAGGAACACTGAAGCTTTCTTT

clone size: .
D gene: .
J gene: TRBJ1-6
V gene: TRBV27
CDR3 protein: CASRLRRDYNSPLHF
CDR3 DNA: TGTGCCAGCAGGTTACGTCGGGACTATAATTCACCCCTCCACTTT

clone size: few
D gene: .
J gene: TRBJ1-5
V gene: TRBV28
CDR3 protein: CASSRPRDQPQHF
CDR3 DNA: TGTGCCAGCAGTCGGCCCCGGGATCAGCCCCAGCATTTT

clone size: .
D gene: TRBD1
J gene: TRBJ1-1
V gene: TRBV6-1
CDR3 protein: CASREDRAGTEAFF
CDR3 DNA: TGTGCCAGCAGGGAGGACAGGGCCGGAACTGAAGCTTTCTTT

clone size: many
D gene: .
J gene: TRBJ1-2
V gene: TRBV27
CDR3 protein: CASKGIQGHGYTF
CDR3 DNA: TGTGCCAGCAAAGGGATTCAGGGACATGGCTACACCTTC

clone size: many
D gene: .
J gene: TRBJ2-7
V gene: TRBV5-6
CDR3 protein: CASSGQGLTYEQYF
CDR3 DNA: TGTGCCAGCAGCGGGCAGGGGCTAACCTACGAGCAGTACTTC